These T cell receptor beta chains were read from a single sample in a study of cytomegalovirus exposure and HLA in healthy donors. Profiled with immunoSEQ multiplex PCR; TCRdb holds only in-frame clones, not every one. In the table there are some 150,000 clones, roughly 89% of which are singletons. The source material was PBMCs. The source is a woman younger than 45 in good health and CMV-seronegative. CDR3s leave out the opening cysteine and the closing phenylalanine or tryptophan. The order of the fields is V gene, clone size, J gene, CDR3 protein. Clone size is not always given. Where it is, it says once, few, many or a class for expanded clones.

V gene: TRBV19
clone size: -
J gene: TRBJ2-1
CDR3 protein: ASSIGGSGRIVDEQF

V gene: TRBV7-8
clone size: -
J gene: TRBJ1-1
CDR3 protein: ASSLVQGVEPEAF

V gene: TRBV7-8
clone size: once
J gene: TRBJ2-5
CDR3 protein: ASSLGAGQETQY

V gene: TRBV5-1
clone size: -
J gene: TRBJ2-1
CDR3 protein: ASSLVLAGGGSYNEQF

V gene: TRBV11-2
clone size: -
J gene: TRBJ2-4
CDR3 protein: ASSTLDSLAKNIQY

V gene: TRBV6-4
clone size: once
J gene: TRBJ1-1
CDR3 protein: ASKQGSHLNTEAF

V gene: TRBV11-2
clone size: -
J gene: TRBJ2-7
CDR3 protein: ASSTGTRLS

V gene: TRBV5-1
clone size: -
J gene: TRBJ1-5
CDR3 protein: ASSLDGGENQPQH

V gene: TRBV2
clone size: -
J gene: TRBJ2-7
CDR3 protein: ASTAGLAGDSYEQY

V gene: TRBV7-9
clone size: -
J gene: TRBJ2-1
CDR3 protein: AGWTSGYNEQF

V gene: TRBV2
clone size: -
J gene: TRBJ2-1
CDR3 protein: ASRARTSGIYNEQF

V gene: TRBV5-1
clone size: -
J gene: TRBJ1-2
CDR3 protein: ASSSAGQAANYGYT

V gene: TRBV28
clone size: -
J gene: TRBJ2-2
CDR3 protein: ASRADRNTGELF

V gene: TRBV4-1
clone size: -
J gene: TRBJ1-2
CDR3 protein: ASSLPTTGYGYT

V gene: TRBV5-1
clone size: -
J gene: TRBJ2-7
CDR3 protein: ASSPLPGSSYEQY

V gene: TRBV7-2
clone size: -
J gene: TRBJ2-7
CDR3 protein: ASSSSSGVGEQY

V gene: TRBV29-1
clone size: -
J gene: TRBJ2-7
CDR3 protein: SVGGPGVSGYEQY

V gene: TRBV5-5
clone size: -
J gene: TRBJ2-3
CDR3 protein: ASRTTTGDSTDTQY

V gene: TRBV5-8
clone size: -
J gene: TRBJ2-3
CDR3 protein: ASSLSRGGDSTDTQY

V gene: TRBV6-6
clone size: -
J gene: TRBJ1-1
CDR3 protein: ASSYGGGPEAF

V gene: TRBV28
clone size: few
J gene: TRBJ2-3
CDR3 protein: ASSLPGRIDTQY

V gene: TRBV28
clone size: -
J gene: TRBJ2-1
CDR3 protein: AAQVGGLTGDEQF

V gene: TRBV2
clone size: -
J gene: TRBJ1-2
CDR3 protein: ASIGEGGLYGYT

V gene: TRBV2
clone size: -
J gene: TRBJ1-5
CDR3 protein: ASSEIDRISNQPQH

V gene: TRBV5-1
clone size: -
J gene: TRBJ2-3
CDR3 protein: ASSFSPAGGSTDTQY

V gene: TRBV5-1
clone size: -
J gene: TRBJ1-5
CDR3 protein: ASSLVQGWTGKRSNQPQH

V gene: TRBV25-1
clone size: few
J gene: TRBJ2-3
CDR3 protein: ASSGGYRGRDTQY

V gene: TRBV19
clone size: once
J gene: TRBJ2-1
CDR3 protein: ASSIGGSEGEQF

V gene: TRBV18
clone size: -
J gene: TRBJ1-1
CDR3 protein: ASSPAGVVTEAF

V gene: TRBV6-1
clone size: -
J gene: TRBJ1-1
CDR3 protein: ASSRTYISHSF

V gene: TRBV6-9
clone size: once
J gene: TRBJ1-1
CDR3 protein: ASSEGMNTEAF

V gene: TRBV19
clone size: -
J gene: TRBJ1-4
CDR3 protein: ASSTADRHNEKLF

V gene: TRBV18
clone size: -
J gene: TRBJ2-1
CDR3 protein: ASSPRRRSGGGNEQF

V gene: TRBV6-5
clone size: once
J gene: TRBJ2-7
CDR3 protein: ASRPDRGLGDGQY

V gene: TRBV7-9
clone size: -
J gene: TRBJ2-2
CDR3 protein: ASSPSGRAGELF

V gene: TRBV5-6
clone size: -
J gene: TRBJ2-3
CDR3 protein: ASSSLGLADTDTQY

V gene: TRBV5-6
clone size: -
J gene: TRBJ2-6
CDR3 protein: ASSTSGSFRANVLT

V gene: TRBV4-1
clone size: -
J gene: TRBJ2-2
CDR3 protein: ASSQDMDSANTGELF

V gene: TRBV28
clone size: -
J gene: TRBJ2-7
CDR3 protein: ASSPGTGVYEQY

V gene: TRBV5-4
clone size: -
J gene: TRBJ1-4
CDR3 protein: ASSLAQGANEKLF

V gene: TRBV27
clone size: few
J gene: TRBJ1-2
CDR3 protein: ASTPQPRGVYGYT

V gene: TRBV30
clone size: -
J gene: TRBJ2-1
CDR3 protein: AWTRRRDSTYNEQF

V gene: TRBV4-2
clone size: -
J gene: TRBJ2-1
CDR3 protein: ASSQDRGREQF

V gene: TRBV6-1
clone size: few
J gene: TRBJ2-7
CDR3 protein: ASSDLQLPSSYEQY

V gene: TRBV2
clone size: -
J gene: TRBJ2-1
CDR3 protein: ASINRGGQMRAQF